This T cell receptor (beta chain) was sequenced during a study of identical twins. This clonotype was picked up a small number of times. The V end was cut by 2 bases, the J end by 5 bases, with 21 bases between. The CDR3 length is 17 residues. Germline V gene lookup returns CDR1 SEHNR and CDR2 FQNEAQ (reference sequence). TCRdb re-derived calls from the 5' RACE reads in MiXCR, one entry per CDR3 protein. The sample contains fewer than 650,000 distinct CDR3 sequences, around a tenth of which appear only once. These sequences were also reported in another study, on yellow fever vaccine responses in identical twins.

Sample: PBMCs. The chain employs TRBV7-9 and TRBJ1-1; unclear D gene. The TCR originated in a woman between 18 and 30 years old in good health. The CDR3 region has the DNA TGTGCCAGCAGCTTATGGGCCCGAACCCCCACCGGGACTGAAGCTTTCTTT. As protein: CASSLWARTPTGTEAFF.